This T cell receptor (beta chain) was documented in a study of T cells after yellow fever vaccination. Study at large: Fractions low in cell number were prepared with SMART-Seq v4 Ultra Low Input. Broader study findings: Clones that expanded after primary vaccination mostly reappeared after the booster (approximately 96% CD4, approximately 85% CD8). In FACS-sorted repertoires, abundant clonotypes from the bulk population could appear as contaminants.

This clonotype was counted a few times. Its target is not known. TCRdb reprocessed the 5' RACE reads via MiXCR and lists one record per CDR3 protein. In the table there are some 350,000 distinct CDR3 sequences, roughly 11% of which are singletons. The sequencing used PBMCs, collected on the day of the first yellow fever vaccination. The sequence was obtained from a man younger than 30 who received the YFV17D yellow fever vaccine.

Written as DNA, the CDR3 is TGTGCCAGCAGCTTAGCCTCGGCTGGCACAGATACGCAGTATTTT. Amino acid sequence: CASSLASAGTDTQYF. This chain links TRBV7-2 with TRBJ2-3; D gene unclear. The CDR3 is 15 amino acids. Germline V gene sequence: CDR1 SGHTA, CDR2 FQGNSA. V was clipped by 0 bases and J by 1 base, with 8 bases between them.